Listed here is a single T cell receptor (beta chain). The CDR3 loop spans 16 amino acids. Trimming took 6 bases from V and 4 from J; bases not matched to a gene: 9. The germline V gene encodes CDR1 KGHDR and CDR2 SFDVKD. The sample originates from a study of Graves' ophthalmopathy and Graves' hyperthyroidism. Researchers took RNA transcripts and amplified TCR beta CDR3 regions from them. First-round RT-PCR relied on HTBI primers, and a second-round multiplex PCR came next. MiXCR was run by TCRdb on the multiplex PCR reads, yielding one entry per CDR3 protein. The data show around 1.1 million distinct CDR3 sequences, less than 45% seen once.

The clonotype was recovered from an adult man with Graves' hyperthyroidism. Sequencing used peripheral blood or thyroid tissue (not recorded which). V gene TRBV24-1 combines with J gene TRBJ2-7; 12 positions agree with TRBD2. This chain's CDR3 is CATSTSTSGSWYEQYF. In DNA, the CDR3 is TGTGCCACCAGTACGTCGACTAGCGGGAGTTGGTACGAGCAGTACTTC.